The 15 T cell receptor beta chains reported below all come from one sample, sequenced in a study of T cell responses to AZD1222 COVID-19 vaccine. Produced via immunoSEQ multiplex PCR; TCRdb's table is partial and in-frame only. This table has some 120,000 clones, about 92% appearing once. Sequenced material: peripheral blood, taken on day 0 of AZD1222 vaccination. Receptors originate from an adult in good health.

The chain links TRBV27 to TRBJ2-7; the D gene is possibly TRBD1 (6 bases). V was pared by 6 bases and J by 3 bases, with 18 bases between. Germline V gives CDR1 MNHEY, CDR2 SMNVEV (reference sequence). The CDR3 is 15 residues long. The CDR3 DNA is TGTGCCAGCAGCCAACTACAGGGAATAGTCTACGAGCAGTACTTC. Translated, it gives CASSQLQGIVYEQYF.

The genes are TRBV18 and TRBJ1-4; D is uncertain. In germline, CDR1 is KGHSH, CDR2 LQKENI. The CDR3 length is 15 residues. V lost 4 bases to trimming and J lost 4 bases, with 13 bases between them. In DNA form, the CDR3 reads TGTGCCAGCTCACGATCTCCGGGGTTTAATGAAAAACTGTTTTTT. Translation gives CASSRSPGFNEKLFF. Using reference TRBV18 and TRBJ1-4 for the parts outside the CDR3, the full variable domain is NAGVMQNPRHLVRRRGQEARLRCSPMKGHSHVYWYRQLPEEGLKFMVYLQKENIIDESGMPKERFSAEFPKEGPSILRIQQVVRGDSAAYFCASSRSPGFNEKLFFGSGTQLSVL.

This sequence joins TRBV18 and TRBJ2-1, with a tentative D call TRBD2 (6 bases). V dropped 1 base and J dropped 4 bases, with 11 bases sitting between them. Germline-derived CDR1 and CDR2 are KGHSH and LQKENI. The CDR3 extends over 15 amino acids. The CDR3 loop reads CASSPRRDQYNEQFF. CDR3 nucleotides: TGTGCCAGCTCACCACGGCGGGACCAATACAATGAGCAGTTCTTC.

This clone is a singleton in its sample. V and J are TRBV12-2 and TRBJ1-4. TRBV12-2 is a known pseudogene. The CDR3 contains 16 residues. In nucleotides, the CDR3 is TGTGCAAGTCGCTTAGACTCGACCCCGGAGAGGGAAAAACTGTTTTTT. This translates into CASRLDSTPEREKLFF.

This sequence joins TRBV28 and TRBJ1-2, with D maybe TRBD1 (6 bases). The CDR3 consists of 15 residues. Trimming pared 3 bases from V and 5 bases from J, leaving 16 bases between. Germline assignment: CDR1 MDHEN and CDR2 SYDVKM. The CDR3 sequence is CASSLAGGPYYGYTF. In DNA, the CDR3 is TGTGCCAGCAGTTTGGCGGGGGGGCCCTATTATGGCTACACCTTC.

DNA for the CDR3: TGTGCCAGCAGTTTCCGGCTAGCGGACTTCTCTGGGGCCAACGTCCTGACTTTC. It is translated as CASSFRLADFSGANVLTF. The rearrangement uses TRBV27 and TRBJ2-6; the match to TRBD2 covers 7 bases. The J segment lost 0 bases and the V segment lost 3 bases, leaving 8 bases of the junction unmatched. This CDR3 has 18 residues. The germline V gene encodes CDR1 MNHEY and CDR2 SMNVEV (reference sequence).

V gene TRBV29-1 combines with J gene TRBJ1-1; 7 nucleotides align to TRBD1. The V gene's germline CDR1 is SQVTM and CDR2 ANQGSEA. There are 13 residues in the CDR3. Trimming cost V 4 bases and J 4 bases; bases outside gene matches: 6. This CDR3 reads CSVGQGQGTEAFF. CDR3 DNA sequence: TGCAGCGTTGGACAGGGTCAGGGCACTGAAGCTTTCTTT.

This clone came up once. The genes are TRBV28 and TRBJ2-3; TRBD2 agrees at 12 bases. The CDR3 consists of 17 residues. Germline loops: CDR1 MDHEN, CDR2 SYDVKM. V trimming: 4 bases; J trimming: 1 base; junction bases outside the gene matches: 6. The CDR3 protein is CASSYPSGRGRTDTQYF. CDR3 coding DNA: TGTGCCAGCAGTTACCCTAGCGGGAGGGGCCGCACAGATACGCAGTATTTT.

The chain carries TRBV7-9 and TRBJ2-7, with 10 bases lining up with TRBD2. Germline V gene sequence: CDR1 SEHNR, CDR2 FQNEAQ (reference sequence). Trimming at V came to 2 bases and at J to 3 bases, leaving 4 bases not matched to a gene. The CDR3 covers 15 residues. The CDR3 spells CASSLFASGGYEQYF. The CDR3 DNA follows: TGTGCCAGCAGCTTATTTGCTAGCGGGGGCTACGAGCAGTACTTC.

The chain joins TRBV9 to TRBJ2-7, with 11 bases identical to TRBD2. With 2 bases clipped from V and 5 bases from J, the junction kept 3 bases outside the gene matches. Germline assignment: CDR1 SGDLS and CDR2 YYNGEE. CDR3 length: 14 amino acids. Here the CDR3 DNA reads TGTGCCAGCAGCGTGACTAGCGGGAACGACGAGCAGTACTTC. Its translation: CASSVTSGNDEQYF.

V gene TRBV6-1 combines with J gene TRBJ1-3; D may be TRBD1 (6 bases). Germline V lookup: CDR1 MNHNS, CDR2 SASEGT. The CDR3 loop spans 16 amino acids. Trimming took off 3 bases at V and 2 bases at J, with 14 bases between the two ends. CDR3 residues: CASSDLTGLAGNTIYF. The CDR3 DNA sequence: TGTGCCAGCAGTGATTTGACAGGCCTTGCTGGAAACACCATATATTTT.

The chain recombines TRBV15 with TRBJ1-2; TRBD1 matches at 7 bases. This CDR3 spans 16 amino acids. With 6 bases clipped from V and 7 bases from J, the junction kept 17 bases outside the gene matches. Germline CDR1 LNHNV, CDR2 YYDKDF (reference sequence). The CDR3 DNA is TGTGCCACCAGGCCTATGGGGGACAGCCGAGGGAGTGGCTACACCTTC. This translates into CATRPMGDSRGSGYTF.

The chain carries TRBV12-3 or TRBV12-4 and TRBJ2-1, with D unresolved. This CDR3 region has 10 residues. V dropped 8 bases and J dropped 7 bases, with 6 bases sitting between them. The CDR3, as DNA: TGTGCCAGCGGCCCGAATGAGCAGTTCTTC. This sequence encodes CASGPNEQFF.

The chain uses TRBV9 and TRBJ2-1, with 10 nucleotides matching TRBD2. J gave up 3 bases and V 0 bases, and 6 bases lay outside the gene matches. CDR1 and CDR2 (germline): SGDLS, YYNGEE. The CDR3 totals 17 residues. The DNA of the CDR3 is TGTGCCAGCAGCGTAGCTGAGACTAGCGGGCTCTACAATGAGCAGTTCTTC. This encodes CASSVAETSGLYNEQFF.

The CDR3 DNA reads as TGTGCCAGCAGTTACGGGGACAGGGCTGGGAGTGGCTACACCTTC. Translation: CASSYGDRAGSGYTF. V is TRBV6-5 and J is TRBJ1-2, with 9 bases matching TRBD1. The junction had 8 bases not matched to a gene; V was cut back by 2 bases and J by 7 bases. This CDR3 spans 15 amino acids. In germline, CDR1 is MNHEY, CDR2 SVGAGI.